This entry lists 6 T cell receptor beta chains sequenced from one sample in a study of identical twins. TCRdb fed the 5' RACE reads into MiXCR, producing one record per CDR3 protein. The sample yields roughly 770,000 distinct CDR3 sequences, about 20% seen once. These data also formed part of another study, on T cells expressing NK-cell markers.

Sequencing used PBMCs. Every receptor here comes from a woman in her late teens or twenties in good health.

This clonotype came up a few times. This chain connects TRBV11-3 to TRBJ2-7, with 11 positions matching TRBD1. This CDR3 spans 15 amino acids. The germline V gene encodes CDR1 SGHNT and CDR2 YENEEA. The trim removed 2 bases at V and 3 bases at J, leaving 3 bases unmatched. The CDR3, as DNA: TGTGCCAGCAGCTTACGGACAGGGGGCCTCTACGAGCAGTACTTC. Translated, it gives CASSLRTGGLYEQYF. The entire variable domain, with the rest obtained from reference TRBV11-3 and TRBJ2-7, is as follows: EAGVVQSPRYKIIEKKQPVAFWCNPISGHNTLYWYLQNLGQGPELLIRYENEEAVDDSQLPKDRFSAERLKGVDSTLKIQPAELGDSAVYLCASSLRTGGLYEQYFGPGTRLTVT.

This clonotype has a handful of counts. The CDR3 spells CASSQDKGSRWANEQFF. CDR3 bases: TGTGCCAGCAGCCAAGATAAAGGGAGCCGCTGGGCCAATGAGCAGTTCTTC. The genes are TRBV14 and TRBJ2-1; weak D call: TRBD2 (5 bases). V was cut by 0 bases and J by 6 bases, with 18 bases left in between. The length of the CDR3 is 17 residues. CDR1 is SGHDN and CDR2 is FVKESK in the germline V gene.

The chain combines TRBV7-9 with TRBJ2-7, with unresolved D. This CDR3 spans 15 amino acids. Germline-derived CDR1 and CDR2 are SEHNR and FQNEAQ (reference sequence). V lost 4 bases, J lost 3 bases, and 16 bases lay in between. The DNA of the CDR3 is TGTGCCAGCAGCTCGCCCGCAGGCCCGCACTACGAGCAGTACTTC. Amino acids: CASSSPAGPHYEQYF. The full variable domain, with the rest looked up from reference TRBV7-9 and TRBJ2-7, is DTGVSQNPRHKITKRGQNVTFRCDPISEHNRLYWYRQTLGQGPEFLTYFQNEAQLEKSRLLSDRFSAERPKGSFSTLEIQRTEQGDSAMYLCASSSPAGPHYEQYFGPGTRLTVT.

This clonotype was counted between two and nine times. V is TRBV20-1 and J is TRBJ2-5; 10 nucleotides agree with TRBD2. V was clipped by 5 bases and J by 4 bases; unmatched bases: 10. Germline V gene data show CDR1 as DFQATT and CDR2 as SNEGSKA (reference sequence). The CDR3 has 15 residues. In DNA, the CDR3 is TGCAGTGCTCCGCCGGCTAGCGGGAGTGGAGAGACCCAGTACTTC. Translated, it gives CSAPPASGSGETQYF.

This chain links TRBV6-1 with TRBJ1-2, with a possible D match to TRBD1 (5 bases). Germline loops: CDR1 MNHNS, CDR2 SASEGT. The V and J ends lost 8 bases and 0 bases respectively, with 13 bases between them. This CDR3 has 14 residues. This CDR3 reads CASRDRPTNYGYTF. The CDR3 nucleotides are TGTGCCAGCCGCGACAGACCAACTAACTATGGCTACACCTTC.

This rearrangement joins TRBV7-9 to TRBJ2-7, with D possibly being TRBD1 (6 bases). The V end was cut by 6 bases, the J end by 2 bases, with 11 bases between. Germline V lookup: CDR1 SEHNR, CDR2 FQNEAQ (reference sequence). This CDR3 has 13 residues. The chain's CDR3 is CASRGRGPYEQYF. In DNA form, the CDR3 reads TGTGCCAGCAGAGGCAGGGGTCCCTACGAGCAGTACTTC.